This T cell receptor (beta chain) was recorded in a study of CD8+ T cells in alopecia areata. Study-level results: Resident alphabeta T cells of normal skin are also sequenced in scalp samples. It was less clear whether patients shared TCRs than it was in mice, possibly because of HLA.

Isolated RNA was reverse transcribed into cDNA used as the sequencing template. Profiled with immunoSEQ multiplex PCR; TCRdb holds only in-frame clones, not every one. The sample yields about 11,000 clones, roughly 59% seen once. Alopecia areata patients provided lesional scalp punch biopsies and peripheral blood. The CDR3 totals 12 residues. Per germline, CDR1 MNHEY and CDR2 SVGAGI. V gave up 9 bases and J gave up 1 base, with 9 bases separating them. Of note for this clone: No antigen is known for it.

The TCR originated in a human donor with alopecia areata. This rearrangement joins TRBV6-5 to TRBJ1-2; perhaps TRBD1 as D (6 bases). The sample in question was skin, obtained at week 0. CDR3 in amino acids: CASRDNNYGYTF. The CDR3 region has the DNA TGTGCCAGTAGGGACAATAACTATGGCTACACCTTC.